One and the same sample provided the 16 T cell receptor beta chains below, sequenced in a study of T cells after yellow fever vaccination. TCRdb passed the 5' RACE reads through MiXCR, listing each CDR3 protein once. The sample lists 200,000 or so distinct CDR3 sequences, around 6.7% occurring once. This specimen was CD4+ T cells sorted from PBMCs, taken on the day of the yellow fever booster vaccination. These receptor sequences come from a man aged 25 to 40 who received the YFV17D yellow fever vaccine.

This clonotype was counted at least ten times. This sequence joins TRBV7-2 and TRBJ2-1; no clear D. This CDR3 is 12 amino acids long. The ends were cut back, 3 bases at V and 8 bases at J, with 8 bases in the middle. Germline V lookup: CDR1 SGHTA, CDR2 FQGNSA. CDR3 coding DNA: TGTGCCAGCAGCTTTAATAGAGATGAGCAGTTCTTC. This gives the protein CASSFNRDEQFF. Drawing the rest from reference TRBV7-2 and TRBJ2-1, the complete variable domain is GAGVSQSPSNKVTEKGKDVELRCDPISGHTALYWYRQSLGQGLEFLIYFQGNSAPDKSGLPSDRFSAERTGGSVSTLTIQRTQQEDSAVYLCASSFNRDEQFFGPGTRLTVL.

In this sample, this clonotype turned up a few times. This chain uses TRBV29-1 with TRBJ2-5, with D possibly TRBD1 on 6 matching bases. From germline, CDR1 is SQVTM and CDR2 ANQGSEA. V lost 6 bases to trimming and J lost 2 bases, with 10 bases between them. This CDR3 region has 12 residues. CDR3 region: CSVAGQQETQYF. In nucleotides, the CDR3 is TGCAGCGTAGCCGGACAGCAAGAGACCCAGTACTTC.

This clonotype has ten or more counts. The chain uses TRBV3-1 and TRBJ1-1; no firm D call. The germline V gene has CDR1 LGHDT and CDR2 YNNKEL (reference sequence). V was cut by 0 bases and J by 7 bases, with 12 bases left in between. This CDR3 contains 14 residues. CDR3 bases: TGTGCCAGCAGCCAAGATACCACTAATGGTGAAGCTTTCTTT. Protein sequence: CASSQDTTNGEAFF.

The V and J genes are TRBV24-1 and TRBJ2-2; no definite D call. This CDR3 has 14 amino acids. Trimming took off 6 bases at V and 2 bases at J, with 9 bases between the two ends. The germline gives CDR1 KGHDR, CDR2 SFDVKD. CDR3 bases: TGTGCCACCAGTACTACTACTAACACCGGGGAGCTGTTTTTT. Its translation: CATSTTTNTGELFF.

This clonotype was found many times. This sequence joins TRBV5-1 and TRBJ2-7, with 8 bases fitting TRBD1. V shed 4 bases, J shed 4 bases, and the junction held 13 bases outside the gene matches. CDR3 length: 16 amino acids. The V gene's germline CDR1 is SGHRS and CDR2 YFSETQ. The CDR3, as DNA: TGCGCCAGCAGCCGGGCCGGACAGGGTATAGAATACGAGCAGTACTTC. Amino acid sequence: CASSRAGQGIEYEQYF.

This clonotype was counted a few times. V gene TRBV30 combines with J gene TRBJ2-7; either TRBD1 or TRBD2 may fit D (6 bases each). The CDR3 has 13 amino acids. Germline V gene lookup returns CDR1 GTSNPN and CDR2 SVGIG (reference sequence). Trimming left V 0 bases short and J 7 bases short, with 13 bases between. This chain's CDR3 is CAWSVVRGGEQYF. The CDR3, as DNA: TGTGCCTGGAGTGTGGTTAGAGGGGGGGAGCAGTACTTC.

The chain carries TRBV5-4 and TRBJ2-2, with D perhaps assigned TRBD1 or TRBD2 (5 bases each). CDR1 is SGHNT, CDR2 YYREEE, per germline (reference sequence). The ends were cut back, 4 bases at V and 7 bases at J, with 26 bases in the middle. This CDR3 region has 18 residues. The CDR3 is CASSAARGRIGVGGELFF. The CDR3 bases are TGTGCCAGCAGCGCTGCACGGGGACGGATAGGGGTCGGCGGGGAGCTGTTTTTT.

This clonotype turned up a few times. The CDR3 DNA follows: TGTGCCAGTAGTATCCGGCAGTTCGGGACTAGCGGGAGGAAAGAGGACACCGGGGAGCTGTTTTTT. The encoded protein is CASSIRQFGTSGRKEDTGELFF. The chain uses TRBV19 and TRBJ2-2; 15 bases fit TRBD2. V lost 3 bases, J lost 3 bases, and 17 bases stayed unmatched. Germline CDR1 and CDR2: LNHDA and SQIVND (reference sequence). This CDR3 has 22 residues. The variable domain in full, completed from reference TRBV19 and TRBJ2-2, reads DGGITQSPKYLFRKEGQNVTLSCEQNLNHDAMYWYRQDPGQGLRLIYYSQIVNDFQKGDIAEGYSVSREKKESFPLTVTSAQKNPTAFYLCASSIRQFGTSGRKEDTGELFFGEGSRLTVL.

This clonotype was seen ten or more times. The rearrangement uses TRBV12-3 or TRBV12-4 and TRBJ2-4; possible D gene TRBD2, 6 bases. V lost 7 bases, J lost 1 base, and 11 bases lay in between. The CDR3 is 14 residues long. The CDR3 nucleotides are TGTGCCAGCACCTCGGGACTCGCCAAAAACATTCAGTACTTC. Its translation: CASTSGLAKNIQYF.

A few counts support this clonotype. The chain recombines TRBV5-4 with TRBJ2-3; 10 nucleotides match TRBD2. The CDR3 is 16 residues long. V gave up 4 bases and J gave up 6 bases; unmatched junction bases: 11. Germline CDR1 is SGHNT and CDR2 is YYREEE (reference sequence). The chain's CDR3 is CASSQRPGLAFDTQYF. The CDR3 coding sequence is TGTGCCAGCAGCCAGCGGCCGGGACTAGCGTTCGATACGCAGTATTTT.

In its sample, this clonotype was seen many times. The V and J genes are TRBV5-1 and TRBJ2-1; the match to TRBD2 covers 14 bases. The CDR3 runs 17 residues. With 6 bases clipped from V and 0 bases from J, the junction kept 5 bases outside the gene matches. Germline V CDR1 and CDR2: SGHRS, YFSETQ. CDR3: CASKGLAGESSYNEQFF. The CDR3 nucleotides are TGCGCCAGCAAGGGACTAGCGGGAGAAAGCTCCTACAATGAGCAGTTCTTC. The full variable domain, completed using reference TRBV5-1 and TRBJ2-1, is KAGVTQTPRYLIKTRGQQVTLSCSPISGHRSVSWYQQTPGQGLQFLFEYFSETQRNKGNFPGRFSGRQFSNSRSEMNVSTLELGDSALYLCASKGLAGESSYNEQFFGPGTRLTVL.

This clonotype appeared many times. The chain combines TRBV29-1 with TRBJ2-2, with D possibly being TRBD1 (5 bases). This CDR3 is 13 amino acids long. Trimming pared 5 bases from V and 2 bases from J, leaving 9 bases between. Germline-derived CDR1 and CDR2 are SQVTM and ANQGSEA. CDR3 amino acids: CSVSWTNTGELFF. The CDR3 region has the DNA TGCAGCGTTTCCTGGACAAACACCGGGGAGCTGTTTTTT.

This clonotype was detected many times. The chain joins TRBV20-1 to TRBJ2-7; TRBD2 agrees at 7 bases. V trimming: 2 bases; J trimming: 0 bases; junction bases outside the gene matches: 7. The CDR3 covers 15 residues. Germline V gene sequence: CDR1 DFQATT, CDR2 SNEGSKA (reference sequence). This CDR3 is CSARFVRTSSYEQYF. DNA for the CDR3: TGCAGTGCTAGATTCGTTCGGACTAGCTCCTACGAGCAGTACTTC.

This clonotype was detected a few times. The J gene is TRBJ2-1, the V gene TRBV7-2, with D perhaps matching TRBD1 or TRBD2 (5 bases each). V dropped 5 bases and J dropped 7 bases, with 21 bases sitting between them. The CDR3 has 16 residues. The germline V gene encodes CDR1 SGHTA and CDR2 FQGNSA. The DNA for the CDR3 is TGTGCCAGCAGCCGAGGGGTCTTTCAGGACTTGAATGAGCAGTTCTTC. Protein product: CASSRGVFQDLNEQFF.

This clonotype was picked up a small number of times. The chain combines TRBV7-2 with TRBJ1-6; D is unresolved. With 2 bases removed from V and 9 bases from J, the gap between germline ends came to 17 bases. Germline V gene data show CDR1 as SGHTA and CDR2 as FQGNSA. This CDR3 has 16 residues. DNA for the CDR3: TGTGCCAGCAGCTTAAGGGTGGGCAGTAACAGTTCACCCCTCCACTTT. Amino acids: CASSLRVGSNSSPLHF.

The CDR3 loop reads CASSLVLAKNIQYF. CDR3 DNA: TGTGCCAGCAGCTTAGTTTTAGCCAAAAACATTCAGTACTTC. The chain joins TRBV7-2 to TRBJ2-4, with D uncertain. Trimming pared 1 base from V and 0 bases from J, leaving 4 bases between. This CDR3 has 14 amino acids. From germline, CDR1 is SGHTA and CDR2 FQGNSA. Full variable domain (remainder filled in from reference TRBV7-2 and TRBJ2-4): GAGVSQSPSNKVTEKGKDVELRCDPISGHTALYWYRQSLGQGLEFLIYFQGNSAPDKSGLPSDRFSAERTGGSVSTLTIQRTQQEDSAVYLCASSLVLAKNIQYFGAGTRLSVL.